This T cell receptor (beta chain) originates from a study of OX40 agonist ivuxolimab in advanced cancers. Turning to the study itself: At 75% to 90% male, the cohort had a mean age of about 60 years, ranging from about 20 to 80. Three patients, one with hepatocellular carcinoma and two with cutaneous melanoma, responded partially. General study results and limits: CD4+ T cells averaged fewer expanded clones than CD8+ T cells. Certain nonresponding patients likewise had low normalized T-cell clonal expansion.

This table comes from immunoSEQ multiplex PCR, and its TCRdb copy is limited to in-frame clones, with some not included. This table has about 62,000 clones, 80% to 95% appearing once. The CDR3 totals 17 residues. Trimming removed 0 bases from V and 0 bases from J; junction bases left unmatched: 4. Per the germline V gene, CDR1 is SGDLS and CDR2 is YYNGEE. A remark on this clone: As yet, its antigen is unknown.

Sequencing was performed on CD4+ or CD8+ T cells sorted from blood, taken in a trial of the OX40 agonist ivuxolimab. The V and J genes are TRBV9 and TRBJ1-1; 11 bases agree with TRBD1. The origin of this receptor is an adult with an advanced solid tumor such as melanoma, head and neck, liver or kidney cancer. The CDR3 loop is CASSVGWGQGVNTEAFF. The DNA for the CDR3 is TGTGCCAGCAGCGTAGGGTGGGGACAGGGGGTGAACACTGAAGCTTTCTTT.